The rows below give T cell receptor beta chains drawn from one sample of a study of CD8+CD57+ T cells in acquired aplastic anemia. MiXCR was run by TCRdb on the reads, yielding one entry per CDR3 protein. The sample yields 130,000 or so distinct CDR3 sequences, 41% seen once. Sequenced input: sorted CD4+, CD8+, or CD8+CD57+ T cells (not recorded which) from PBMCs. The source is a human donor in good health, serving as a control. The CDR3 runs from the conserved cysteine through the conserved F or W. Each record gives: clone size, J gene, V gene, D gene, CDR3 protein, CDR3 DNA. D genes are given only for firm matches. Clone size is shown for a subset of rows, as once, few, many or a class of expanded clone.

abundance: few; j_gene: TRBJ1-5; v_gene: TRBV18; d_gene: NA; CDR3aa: CASSPSHGRDQPQHF; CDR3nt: TGTGCCAGCTCACCGAGTCACGGGAGGGATCAGCCCCAGCATTTT
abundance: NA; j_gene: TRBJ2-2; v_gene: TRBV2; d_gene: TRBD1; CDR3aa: CASSRGQGNTGELFF; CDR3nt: TGTGCCAGCAGCCGTGGACAGGGAAACACCGGGGAGCTGTTTTTT
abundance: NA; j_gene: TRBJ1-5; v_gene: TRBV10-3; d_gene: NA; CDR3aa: CAISQGGRDNQPQHF; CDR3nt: TGTGCCATCAGCCAGGGAGGCAGGGACAATCAGCCCCAGCATTTT
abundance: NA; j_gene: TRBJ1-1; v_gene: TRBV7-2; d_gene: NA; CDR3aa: CASSLSVSGNTEAFF; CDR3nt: TGTGCCAGCAGCTTAAGCGTCTCGGGGAACACTGAAGCTTTCTTT
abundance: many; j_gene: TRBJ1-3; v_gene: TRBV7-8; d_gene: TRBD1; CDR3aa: CASSLVETGGIGNTIYF; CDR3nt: TGTGCCAGCAGCTTAGTAGAGACAGGGGGTATTGGAAACACCATATATTTT
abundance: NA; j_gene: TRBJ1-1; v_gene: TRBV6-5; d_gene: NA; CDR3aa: CASSYQNTEAFF; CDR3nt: TGTGCCAGCAGTTATCAGAACACTGAAGCTTTCTTT
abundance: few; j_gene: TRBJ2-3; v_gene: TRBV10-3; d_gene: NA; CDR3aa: CAISISSGSTDTQYF; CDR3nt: TGTGCCATCAGTATATCGTCCGGGAGCACAGATACGCAGTATTTT
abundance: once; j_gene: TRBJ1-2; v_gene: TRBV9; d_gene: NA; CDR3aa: CASNFSGANYGYTF; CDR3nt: TGTGCCAGCAACTTTAGCGGGGCCAACTATGGCTACACCTTC
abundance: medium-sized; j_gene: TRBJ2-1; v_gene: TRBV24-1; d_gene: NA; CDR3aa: CATSDYNEQFF; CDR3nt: TGTGCCACCAGTGACTACAATGAGCAGTTCTTC
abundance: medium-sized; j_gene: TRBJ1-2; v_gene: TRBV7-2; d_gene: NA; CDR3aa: CASSSTGYGYTF; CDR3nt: TGTGCCAGCAGCTCGACAGGATATGGCTACACCTTC
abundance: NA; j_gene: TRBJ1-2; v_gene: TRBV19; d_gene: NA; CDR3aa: CAWSVPGTRGYTF; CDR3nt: TGTGCCTGGAGTGTACCCGGGACTCGGGGCTACACCTTC
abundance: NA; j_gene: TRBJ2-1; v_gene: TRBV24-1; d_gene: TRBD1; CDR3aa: CATSDPRTGSSYNEQFF; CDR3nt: TGTGCCACCAGTGACCCTAGGACAGGGAGTTCCTACAATGAGCAGTTCTTC
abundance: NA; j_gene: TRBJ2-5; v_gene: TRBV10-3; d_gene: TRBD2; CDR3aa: CAISETSGGAISGETQYF; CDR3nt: TGTGCCATCAGTGAGACTAGCGGGGGGGCCATATCTGGGGAGACCCAGTACTTC
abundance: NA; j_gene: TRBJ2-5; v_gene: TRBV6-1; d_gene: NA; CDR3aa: CASSGGDTYRETQYF; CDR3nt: TGTGCCAGCAGTGGAGGGGATACTTATAGGGAGACCCAGTACTTC
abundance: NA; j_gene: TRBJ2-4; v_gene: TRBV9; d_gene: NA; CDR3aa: CASSVAGDGQTLQYF; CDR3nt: TGTGCCAGCAGCGTAGCTGGAGATGGGCAAACTCTTCAGTACTTC
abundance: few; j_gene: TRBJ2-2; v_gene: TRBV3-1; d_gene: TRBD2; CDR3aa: CASRRRGLAGANTGELFF; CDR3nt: TGTGCCAGCAGGCGGAGGGGACTAGCGGGAGCGAACACCGGGGAGCTGTTTTTT
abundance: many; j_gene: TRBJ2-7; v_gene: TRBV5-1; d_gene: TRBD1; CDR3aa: CASSPDRGTEQYF; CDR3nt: TGCGCCAGCAGCCCCGACAGGGGGACCGAGCAGTACTTC
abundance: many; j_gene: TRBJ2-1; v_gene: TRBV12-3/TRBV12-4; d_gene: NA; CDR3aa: CASSLGLPDNEQFF; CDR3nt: TGTGCCAGCAGTCTCGGACTCCCGGACAATGAGCAGTTCTTC
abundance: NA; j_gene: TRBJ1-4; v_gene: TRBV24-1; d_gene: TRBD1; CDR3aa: CATSEPRDRRLKLFF; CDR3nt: TGTGCCACCAGTGAACCCCGGGACAGGAGGCTGAAACTGTTTTTT
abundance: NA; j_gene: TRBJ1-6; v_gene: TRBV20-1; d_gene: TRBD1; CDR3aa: CSAVDRAKESPLHF; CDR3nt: TGCAGTGCTGTGGACAGGGCGAAAGAATCACCCCTCCACTTT
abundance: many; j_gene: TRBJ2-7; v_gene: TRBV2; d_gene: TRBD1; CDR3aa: CASSGSTGGEQYF; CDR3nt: TGTGCCAGCAGTGGTTCGACAGGGGGCGAGCAGTACTTC
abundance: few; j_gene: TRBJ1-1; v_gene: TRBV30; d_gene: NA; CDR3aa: CAWSSGWTEAFF; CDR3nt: TGTGCCTGGAGTTCGGGGTGGACTGAAGCTTTCTTT
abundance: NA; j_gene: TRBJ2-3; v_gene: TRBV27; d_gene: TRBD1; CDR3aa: CASSSTGGITDTQYF; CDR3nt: TGTGCCAGCAGTTCCACAGGGGGCATTACAGATACGCAGTATTTT
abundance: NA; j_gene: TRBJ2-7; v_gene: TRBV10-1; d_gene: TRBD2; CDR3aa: CASSGGIGYEQYF; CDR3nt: TGCGCCAGCAGCGGGGGGATCGGGTACGAGCAGTACTTC
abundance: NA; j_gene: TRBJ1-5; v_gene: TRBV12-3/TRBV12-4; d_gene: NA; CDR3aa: CTSSLLAFGQPQHF; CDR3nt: TGTACCAGCAGTTTGTTGGCTTTTGGGCAGCCCCAGCATTTT
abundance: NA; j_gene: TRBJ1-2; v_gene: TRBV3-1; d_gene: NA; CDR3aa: CASSLRRPGAWGYTF; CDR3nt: TGTGCCAGCAGCCTGCGCCGCCCAGGGGCGTGGGGCTACACCTTC
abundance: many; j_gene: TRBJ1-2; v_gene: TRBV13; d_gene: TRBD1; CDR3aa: CASNRGGRDYGYTF; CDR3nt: TGTGCCAGCAACAGGGGGGGCAGGGACTATGGCTACACCTTC
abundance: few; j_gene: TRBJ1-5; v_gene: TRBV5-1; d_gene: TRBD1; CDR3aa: CASSLGQINQPQHF; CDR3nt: TGCGCCAGCAGCCTGGGACAGATCAATCAGCCCCAGCATTTT
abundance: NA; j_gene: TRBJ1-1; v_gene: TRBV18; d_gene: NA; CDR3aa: CASSPGVRTEAFF; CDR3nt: TGTGCCAGCTCACCAGGGGTGCGCACTGAAGCTTTCTTT
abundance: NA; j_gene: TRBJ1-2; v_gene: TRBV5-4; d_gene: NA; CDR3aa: CASSFSGNGYTF; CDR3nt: TGTGCCAGCAGCTTCTCTGGGAATGGCTACACCTTC
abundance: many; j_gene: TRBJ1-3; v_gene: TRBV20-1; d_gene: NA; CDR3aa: CSARASLGGGNTIYF; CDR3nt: TGCAGTGCTAGAGCTTCGCTTGGGGGTGGAAACACCATATATTTT
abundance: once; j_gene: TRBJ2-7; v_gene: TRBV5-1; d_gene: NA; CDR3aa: CASSLTGDSYEQYF; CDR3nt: TGCGCCAGCAGCTTGACGGGTGACAGCTACGAGCAGTACTTC
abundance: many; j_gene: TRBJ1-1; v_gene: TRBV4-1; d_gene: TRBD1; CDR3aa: CASSQPLRGRPGNTEAFF; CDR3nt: TGCGCCAGCAGCCAACCTCTTAGGGGGCGGCCAGGGAACACTGAAGCTTTCTTT
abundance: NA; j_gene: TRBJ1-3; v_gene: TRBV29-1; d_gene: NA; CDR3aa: CSVVGSPGSNTIYF; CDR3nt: TGCAGCGTTGTAGGGTCTCCAGGGTCGAACACCATATATTTT
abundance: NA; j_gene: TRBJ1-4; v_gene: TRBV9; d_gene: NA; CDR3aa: CASSPHSSGASNEKLFF; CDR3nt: TGTGCCAGCAGCCCTCACTCGAGCGGGGCTTCTAATGAAAAACTGTTTTTT
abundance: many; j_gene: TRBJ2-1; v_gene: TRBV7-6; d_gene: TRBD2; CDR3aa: CASSRLAQPRNEQFF; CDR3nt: TGTGCCAGCAGCCGACTAGCCCAACCCCGCAATGAGCAGTTCTTC
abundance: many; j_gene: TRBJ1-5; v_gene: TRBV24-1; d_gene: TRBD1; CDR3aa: CATGTGLSTAQHF; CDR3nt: TGTGCCACCGGGACAGGTCTCTCAACAGCCCAGCATTTT
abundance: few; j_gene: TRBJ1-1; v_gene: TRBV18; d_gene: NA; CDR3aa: CASSPRSAGALTEAFF; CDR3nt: TGTGCCAGCTCACCTCGGAGTGCGGGGGCACTCACTGAAGCTTTCTTT
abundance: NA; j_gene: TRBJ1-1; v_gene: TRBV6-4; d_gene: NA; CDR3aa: CASSDSSRELTEAFF; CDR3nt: TGTGCCAGCAGTGACTCTAGCAGGGAGTTAACCGAAGCTTTCTTT
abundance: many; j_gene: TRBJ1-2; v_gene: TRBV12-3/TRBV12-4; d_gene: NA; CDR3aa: CASSLTGGGGYTF; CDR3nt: TGTGCCAGCAGTTTGACGGGGGGAGGTGGCTACACCTTC